A selection of T cell receptor beta chains follows, all from one sample in a study of blood T cell repertoires in COVID-19. The assay was immunoSEQ multiplex PCR, and TCRdb's table has in-frame clones only and misses some. The table shows 220,000 or so clones, with around four fifths occurring only once. The sequencing input was peripheral blood. The receptors originated from a man younger than 45 with active or convalescent COVID-19. Both conserved end residues are part of each CDR3. The D gene is left open where the match is weak. The size entry is marked missing in some rows and otherwise reads once, few, many or a size class.

d_gene,v_gene,j_gene,abundance,CDR3nt,CDR3aa
-,TRBV6-2/TRBV6-3,TRBJ1-5,-,TGTGCCAGCAGCCTTCCGACAGGCCGGGGCAATCAGCCCCAGCATTTT,CASSLPTGRGNQPQHF
-,TRBV29-1,TRBJ1-2,-,TGCAGTATGTCCCTTGCTAACTATGGCTACACCTTC,CSMSLANYGYTF
TRBD1,TRBV2,TRBJ2-5,-,TGTGCCACCCACCGGGACAGGGACCAAGAGACCCAGTACTTC,CATHRDRDQETQYF
-,TRBV12-1,TRBJ1-3,-,TGTGCCAGCAGCCCCCGACCGGGGGGGGCGGATGGAAACACCATATATTTT,CASSPRPGGADGNTIYF
-,TRBV3-1/TRBV3-2,TRBJ1-2,-,TGTGCCAGCCGCGGAGTTTTTCACCTTTATGGCTACACCTTC,CASRGVFHLYGYTF
-,TRBV9,TRBJ1-2,-,TGTGCCAGCAGCGTAGAACAGAACTATGGCTACACCTTC,CASSVEQNYGYTF
TRBD2,TRBV9,TRBJ2-5,-,TGTGCCAGCAGCGTAGGGATCCTAGCGGGGGGGCGGGAGACCCAGTACTTC,CASSVGILAGGRETQYF
TRBD1,TRBV7-8,TRBJ2-2,-,TGTGCCAGCAGATCCACAGGGGGCGCGAGCACCGGGGAGCTGTTTTTT,CASRSTGGASTGELFF
-,TRBV13,TRBJ1-5,-,TGTGCCAGCAGCTTAGGCAGGGGAAGTCAGCCCCAGCATTTT,CASSLGRGSQPQHF
-,TRBV9,TRBJ2-2,few,TGTGCCAGCAGCGTAGCCCCTGGGGGGAGGACGAACACCGGGGAGCTGTTTTTT,CASSVAPGGRTNTGELFF
TRBD1,TRBV6-6,TRBJ2-1,-,TGTGCCAGCAGTTACTCGGGGGACAGGGGTGGAAATGAGCAGTTCTTC,CASSYSGDRGGNEQFF
-,TRBV28,TRBJ2-7,-,TGTGCCAGCAGCCCGGCGGGGACAGCCTACGAGCAGTACTTC,CASSPAGTAYEQYF
-,TRBV30,TRBJ1-6,-,TGTGCCTGGAGTGTACGTGAGGGTGTACGGAGGAATTCACCCCTCCACTTT,CAWSVREGVRRNSPLHF
-,TRBV18,TRBJ2-3,-,TGTGCCAGCTCACCGTTACAGGCCCCAGGCACAGATACGCAGTATTTT,CASSPLQAPGTDTQYF
TRBD2,TRBV11-3,TRBJ2-1,once,TGTGCCAGGACCTCTAGCGGGGGGGCCCAGTCTGAGCAGTTCTTC,CARTSSGGAQSEQFF
TRBD1,TRBV5-6,TRBJ1-4,-,TGTGCCAGCAGCTTGGGGACAGGGCACGAAAAACTGTTTTTT,CASSLGTGHEKLFF
-,TRBV18,TRBJ1-2,-,TGTGCCAGCTCAGATTGGACGGGAGGCTACACCTTC,CASSDWTGGYTF
-,TRBV11-2,TRBJ2-3,-,TGTGCCAGCAGCTTAGACGGGAGTGCCACAGATACGCAGTATTTT,CASSLDGSATDTQYF
TRBD2,TRBV2,TRBJ2-1,-,TGTGCCAGCCCGGGACTAGCGTCAAGCTCCTACAATGAGCAGTTCTTC,CASPGLASSSYNEQFF
TRBD1,TRBV5-5,TRBJ1-1,-,TGTGCCAGCAGCTTGCTCCGACAGGGGGCACCAACTGAAGCTTTCTTT,CASSLLRQGAPTEAFF
TRBD2,TRBV3-1/TRBV3-2,TRBJ2-1,-,TGTGCCAGCAGCCCCTTCAGCTCAGCGGGGGGCGATGAGCAGTTCTTC,CASSPFSSAGGDEQFF
-,TRBV7-9,TRBJ1-2,-,TGTGCCAGCGAGGACACCCGTATGAAAGCCTATGGCTACACCTTC,CASEDTRMKAYGYTF
-,TRBV2,TRBJ2-5,-,TGTGCCAGCGCAGAGGGCCCCTGGGGGACCCAGTACTTC,CASAEGPWGTQYF
-,TRBV4-1,TRBJ1-6,-,TGCGCCAGCAGCCCAACCCAACAGGGACGAAATTCACCCCTCCACTTT,CASSPTQQGRNSPLHF
-,TRBV12-3/TRBV12-4,TRBJ1-2,once,TGTGCCAGCACCCGAGGGAGGGGCTACACCTTC,CASTRGRGYTF
-,TRBV2,TRBJ1-2,few,TGTGCCAGCAGGGGGCCCCAGGGCCCTAACTATGGCTACACCTTC,CASRGPQGPNYGYTF
-,TRBV25-1,TRBJ1-6,-,TGTGCCAGCCAGGGAGGGGCGGTGAATTCACCCCTCCACTTT,CASQGGAVNSPLHF
TRBD1,TRBV7-2,TRBJ1-5,-,TGTGCCAGCAGCCGGGGACAGGGGAGCAATCAGCCCCAGCATTTT,CASSRGQGSNQPQHF
-,TRBV3-1/TRBV3-2,TRBJ1-5,-,TGTGCCAGCAGCCAATTACAGAGCAATCAGCCCCAGCATTTT,CASSQLQSNQPQHF
-,TRBV3-1/TRBV3-2,TRBJ1-1,-,TGTGCCAGCAGCCAGCTAAACACTGAAGCTTTCTTT,CASSQLNTEAFF
-,TRBV7-9,TRBJ2-7,-,TGTGCCAGCAGCGCCAACAGTTACGAGCAGTACTTC,CASSANSYEQYF
-,TRBV7-9,TRBJ1-1,-,TGTGCCAGCAGCTTAACAGGGACCACTGAAGCTTTCTTT,CASSLTGTTEAFF
-,TRBV5-6,TRBJ2-6,-,TGTGCCAGCAGCTTCAGGGGATCTGGGGCCAACGTCCTGACTTTC,CASSFRGSGANVLTF
-,TRBV5-4,TRBJ2-5,-,TGTGCCAGCAGCTTGCCGGGTTCCCGAGAGACCCAGTACTTC,CASSLPGSRETQYF
-,TRBV19,TRBJ1-1,-,TGTGCCAGTAGTCCGGGGAACACTGAAGCTTTCTTT,CASSPGNTEAFF
-,TRBV7-9,TRBJ2-2,-,TGTGCGATCCAGATCACCGGGGAGCTGTTTTTT,CAIQITGELFF
TRBD1,TRBV12-3/TRBV12-4,TRBJ1-2,-,TGTGCCAGCAGTTTACGGGACAGCGGCTACACCTTC,CASSLRDSGYTF
-,TRBV7-9,TRBJ2-3,once,TGTGCCACCGACCCTTGGGGCGCGAGCACAGATACGCAGTATTTT,CATDPWGASTDTQYF
TRBD2,TRBV14,TRBJ2-5,-,TGTGCCAGCAGCCTAGCGGGGGCAGCAGAGACCCAGTACTTC,CASSLAGAAETQYF
TRBD2,TRBV7-2,TRBJ2-2,-,TGTGCCAGCAGCCCGCCGCGACTAGCGGGGTTCGGGGAGCTGTTTTTT,CASSPPRLAGFGELFF
TRBD1,TRBV18,TRBJ1-6,-,TGTGCCAGCTCACCACAACCGGGACAGGGGGGTTCACCCCTCCACTTT,CASSPQPGQGGSPLHF
TRBD1,TRBV19,TRBJ2-1,-,TGTGCCAGTAGTAACGGGGTCAGGGGGCTTTACAATGAGCAGTTCTTC,CASSNGVRGLYNEQFF
TRBD1,TRBV27,TRBJ1-5,-,TGTGCCAGCAGGACGGGACAGGGGGATCAGCCCCAGCATTTT,CASRTGQGDQPQHF
-,TRBV4-2,TRBJ1-1,-,TGTGCCAGCAGCCTCTCAGGGACTGAAGCTTTCTTT,CASSLSGTEAFF
-,TRBV19,TRBJ2-1,few,TGTGCCAGTAGTCCCAGGATCTCTGGTGAGCAGTTCTTC,CASSPRISGEQFF
TRBD2,TRBV4-2,TRBJ2-1,-,TGTGCCAGCAGCCAAGATCTGCAGGGAGGGTATTACAATGAGCAGTTCTTC,CASSQDLQGGYYNEQFF
-,TRBV5-1,TRBJ2-3,-,TGCGCCAGCAGCCCCCCCTCCTCCGGAGGGGATACGCAGTATTTT,CASSPPSSGGDTQYF
-,TRBV15,TRBJ2-5,-,TGTGCCACCAGCAGAGCAACACAGGGTCGGAGATGGGGTCGAGAGACCCAGTACTTC,CATSRATQGRRWGRETQYF